The 31 T cell receptor beta chains below all came from one sample that was sequenced in a study of T cells in Graves' hyperthyroidism and ophthalmopathy. TCR beta CDR3 sequences were amplified from RNA transcripts. RT-PCR in the first round (using the HTBI primer set) targeted the TCR CDR3. TCRdb fed the multiplex PCR reads into MiXCR, producing one record per CDR3 protein. The table has some 700,000 distinct CDR3 sequences, roughly 17% seen once. The source material was blood. Every receptor here comes from a man aged 50 to 59 with Graves' hyperthyroidism.

This clonotype has more than one count but fewer than ten. V usage is TRBV3-1 and J usage is TRBJ2-2; 10 bases fit TRBD2. This CDR3 is built from 18 residues. V lost 4 bases and J lost 6; bases outside the gene matches: 14. From germline, CDR1 is LGHDT and CDR2 YNNKEL (reference sequence). The CDR3 sequence is CASSPDFRLAGVAGELFF. The CDR3 region has the DNA TGTGCCAGCAGCCCCGACTTTAGGCTAGCGGGAGTTGCCGGGGAGCTGTTTTTT. The full variable domain, completed using reference TRBV3-1 and TRBJ2-2, is DTAVSQTPKYLVTQMGNDKSIKCEQNLGHDTMYWYKQDSKKFLKIMFSYNNKELIINETVPNRFSPKSPDKAHLNLHINSLELGDSAVYFCASSPDFRLAGVAGELFFGEGSRLTVL.

This clonotype was seen at least ten times. The gene calls are TRBV11-1 and TRBJ2-2; D not certain. V was clipped by 1 base and J by 7 bases, with 7 bases between them. Germline values: CDR1 SGHAT, CDR2 FQDESV (reference sequence). The length of the CDR3 is 13 residues. CDR3 in amino acids: CASSLEDGGELFF. The CDR3 nucleotides are TGTGCCAGCAGCTTAGAAGACGGCGGGGAGCTGTTTTTT.

This clonotype has more than one count but fewer than ten. The V and J genes are TRBV19 and TRBJ2-1; D is perhaps TRBD1 (7 bases). The germline V gene encodes CDR1 LNHDA and CDR2 SQIVND (reference sequence). Trimming shortened V by 9 bases and J by 7 bases, and 19 bases separated the two germline ends. The CDR3 length is 14 residues. In nucleotides, the CDR3 is TGTGCCAGCCGCAGGGGGGTGGATGTGAATGAGCAGTTCTTC. Residues: CASRRGVDVNEQFF.

Points on this clonotype: This may stem from a read error, because a much larger clone lies one nucleotide away. This chain uses TRBV11-1 with TRBJ2-3; D remains ambiguous. V lost 1 base to trimming and J lost 4 bases, with 12 bases between them. The CDR3 length is 15 residues. The germline V gene has CDR1 SGHAT and CDR2 FQDESV (reference sequence). The CDR3 loop reads CASSLVVASPDTQYF. In DNA form, the CDR3 reads TGTGCCAGCAGCTTAGTGGTGGCTAGTCCAGATACGCAGTATTTT.

A word on this clonotype: Given a much more abundant clone one base away, this may be a read error. The chain couples TRBV28 to TRBJ2-7; 7 bases map to TRBD1. V dropped 4 bases and J dropped 0; count of bases not matched to a gene: 3. From germline, CDR1 is MDHEN and CDR2 SYDVKM. This CDR3 has 14 amino acids. DNA of the CDR3: TGTGCCAGCAGTTCCCAGGGGGTCTCCTACGAGCAGTACTTC. Translating gives CASSSQGVSYEQYF.

The V call is TRBV20-1, the J call TRBJ1-1, with TRBD1 matching 7 bases. The CDR3 extends over 12 amino acids. CDR1 is DFQATT and CDR2 is SNEGSKA in the germline V gene (reference sequence). J was trimmed by 5 bases and V by 6 bases; bases with no gene match: 6. As DNA, the CDR3 is TGCAGTGCGAAGACAGGGTGGACTGAAGCTTTCTTT. Translation gives CSAKTGWTEAFF.

In this sample, this clonotype turned up a few times. A read error may account for a junction end that differs from germline. V usage is TRBV6-2 or TRBV6-3 and J usage is TRBJ2-3, with 9 bases lining up with TRBD2. This CDR3 has 17 amino acids. In germline, CDR1 is MNHEY, CDR2 SVGEGT. This CDR3 reads CTSSYLPQREVVDTQYF. The CDR3 nucleotides read TGTACCAGCAGTTACCTCCCACAGCGGGAGGTGGTAGATACGCAGTATTTT.

The chain joins TRBV12-3 or TRBV12-4 to TRBJ2-1; weak D call: TRBD1 (8 bases). CDR3 length: 16 amino acids. V shed 6 bases and J shed 0 bases, with 15 bases lying between them. The CDR3 reads CASRYRGGGSYNEQFF. The CDR3 nucleotides are TGTGCCAGCAGGTACAGGGGGGGGGGCTCCTACAATGAGCAGTTCTTC.

This clonotype was seen repeatedly, ten times or more. This sequence joins TRBV19 and TRBJ2-2; a weak D match, TRBD2 (6 bases). The CDR3 has 13 amino acids. Deletions cut 5 bases from V and 7 bases from J, with 11 bases between. Germline assignment: CDR1 LNHDA and CDR2 SQIVND (reference sequence). The CDR3 DNA reads as TGTGCCAGTAGTCTCGGGAGCCACGGGGAGCTGTTTTTT. Translation gives CASSLGSHGELFF.

This clonotype was found a few times. This chain links TRBV19 with TRBJ1-2, with D uncertain. Trimming shortened V by 3 bases and J by 9 bases, and 17 bases separated the two germline ends. The CDR3 runs 14 residues. CDR1 is LNHDA and CDR2 is SQIVND in the germline V gene (reference sequence). CDR3 protein: CASSIATGQGSYTF. CDR3 nucleotides: TGTGCCAGTAGTATTGCGACCGGTCAAGGGAGCTACACCTTC.

This clonotype was observed at least ten times. The rearrangement uses TRBV28 and TRBJ1-1; TRBD1 is a possible D gene (6 bases). CDR3 length: 15 residues. CDR1 and CDR2 (germline): MDHEN, SYDVKM. V dropped 6 bases and J dropped 5 bases, with 19 bases sitting between them. CDR3 nucleotide sequence: TGTGCCAGCAGCCCGCGGGGGGCGCGTCTAACTGAAGCTTTCTTT. Amino acids: CASSPRGARLTEAFF.

This clonotype turned up a few times. The chain is built from TRBV7-2 and TRBJ2-7, with unresolved D. Trimming left V 5 bases short and J 1 base short, with 12 bases between. Germline assignment: CDR1 SGHTA and CDR2 FQGNSA. The CDR3 is 14 residues long. In nucleotides, the CDR3 is TGTGCCAGCAGCCCACTCACATGGTCCTACGAGCAGTACTTC. Protein product: CASSPLTWSYEQYF.

The sample holds many counts of this clonotype. The chain carries TRBV5-1 and TRBJ2-3, with TRBD2 identical over 12 bases. The germline gives CDR1 SGHRS, CDR2 YFSETQ. The CDR3 loop spans 16 amino acids. Trimming cost V 3 bases and J 4 bases; bases outside gene matches: 6. CDR3 region: CASSSPTSGSADTQYF. The CDR3 coding sequence is TGCGCCAGCAGCTCGCCGACTAGCGGGAGTGCAGATACGCAGTATTTT.

This clonotype was detected ten times or more. The rearrangement uses TRBV28 and TRBJ2-1, with TRBD2 identical over 13 bases. Trimming took 5 bases from V and 6 from J; bases not matched to a gene: 7. The germline gives CDR1 MDHEN, CDR2 SYDVKM. The CDR3 spans 16 residues. The CDR3: CASSPPGLAGRNEQFF. The CDR3 DNA sequence: TGTGCCAGCAGTCCACCGGGACTAGCGGGACGCAATGAGCAGTTCTTC. Variable domain in full (rest from reference TRBV28 and TRBJ2-1): DVKVTQSSRYLVKRTGEKVFLECVQDMDHENMFWYRQDPGLGLRLIYFSYDVKMKEKGDIPEGYSVSREKKERFSLILESASTNQTSMYLCASSPPGLAGRNEQFFGPGTRLTVL.

This clonotype appeared many times. The genes are TRBV27 and TRBJ2-7, with TRBD1 matching over 7 bases. Trimming removed 3 bases from V and 7 bases from J; junction bases left unmatched: 6. The CDR3 loop spans 13 amino acids. Germline V gives CDR1 MNHEY, CDR2 SMNVEV (reference sequence). The CDR3 loop is CASSFRQGQEQYF. CDR3 in DNA: TGTGCCAGCAGTTTCCGACAGGGCCAAGAGCAGTACTTC.

J is TRBJ2-3 and V is TRBV11-2, with 7 bases that match TRBD2. V shed 1 base and J 2 bases; nucleotides not matched to a gene: 12. Germline-derived CDR1 and CDR2 are SGHAT and FQNNGV. The CDR3 extends over 18 amino acids. CDR3 coding DNA: TGTGCCAGCAGCTTAGGTCGTTTAGCGGGCGTTGTCACAGATACGCAGTATTTT. Translating it yields CASSLGRLAGVVTDTQYF.

As for this clonotype: It may be a read error: a sequence one base away is much more abundant. The rearrangement joins TRBV7-2 to TRBJ2-2, with 12 bases aligning to TRBD2. CDR1 and CDR2 (germline): SGHTA, FQGNSA. The CDR3 is 17 amino acids. CDR3 nucleotides: TGTGCCAGCAGCTTAAGGACTAGCGGGAAAGGCACCGGGAAGCTGTTTTTT. It codes for CASSLRTSGKGTGKLFF.

This clonotype was observed a handful of times. The J gene is TRBJ1-1, the V gene TRBV18; 7 nucleotides match TRBD1. The CDR3 totals 17 residues. With V trimmed by 0 bases and J by 4 bases, 11 bases remained unmatched. CDR1 is KGHSH and CDR2 is LQKENI in the germline V gene. The CDR3, as DNA: TGTGCCAGCTCACCACCTTCAACCCGGCAGGGGGGCACTGAAGCTTTCTTT. Residues: CASSPPSTRQGGTEAFF.

This clonotype was seen more than once but under ten times. The rearrangement uses TRBV19 and TRBJ2-1; 12 bases fit TRBD2. The germline CDR1 and CDR2 sequences are LNHDA and SQIVND (reference sequence). CDR3 length: 21 amino acids. V shed 9 bases, J shed 5 bases, and the junction held 26 bases outside the gene matches. The CDR3 DNA reads as TGTGCCAGGGTTAAGGGGGCTAGCGGGAGGGCGGTCGGCCCGGTCGACAATGAGCAGTTCTTC. Residues: CARVKGASGRAVGPVDNEQFF.

The genes are TRBV2 and TRBJ2-2; TRBD2 aligns across 8 bases. This CDR3 region has 15 residues. V shed 4 bases, J shed 5 bases, and the junction held 6 bases outside the gene matches. The germline gives CDR1 SNHLY, CDR2 FYNNEI. CDR3 DNA: TGTGCCAGCAGTGGACCGGGACTAGGAACCGGGGAGCTGTTTTTT. Translated: CASSGPGLGTGELFF.

The V call is TRBV2, the J call TRBJ2-1; the D gene could be TRBD1 or TRBD2 (5 bases each). The CDR3 extends over 19 amino acids. V was shortened by 9 bases and J by 0 bases, with 27 bases between the two germline ends. Germline values: CDR1 SNHLY, CDR2 FYNNEI. The CDR3 sequence: CASGNRGNPVGRSYNEQFF. In nucleotides, the CDR3 is TGTGCCAGTGGAAACCGGGGCAATCCCGTCGGCCGCTCCTACAATGAGCAGTTCTTC.

The sample holds a few counts of this clonotype. V gene TRBV9 combines with J gene TRBJ1-1; TRBD1 matches at 7 bases. Germline V gene sequence: CDR1 SGDLS, CDR2 YYNGEE. Trimming took 3 bases from V and 4 from J; bases not matched to a gene: 6. This CDR3 region has 14 residues. The CDR3 coding sequence is TGTGCCAGCAGCGGCGGACAGGAGGTCACTGAAGCTTTCTTT. Its protein product is CASSGGQEVTEAFF.

The CDR3 bases are TGTGCCAGCAGCCTCCCCGGGGCCGGGAATTCACCCCTCCACTTT. As protein: CASSLPGAGNSPLHF. J is TRBJ1-6 and V is TRBV5-5; maybe TRBD1 (5 bases). CDR1 and CDR2 from the germline V gene are SGHKS and YYEKEE (reference sequence). The CDR3 spans 15 residues. V gave up 4 bases and J gave up 7 bases, with 15 bases separating them.

The V and J genes are TRBV30 and TRBJ2-3; no firm D call. The CDR3 covers 12 residues. CDR1 is GTSNPN and CDR2 is SVGIG in the germline V gene (reference sequence). The ends were cut back, 2 bases at V and 2 bases at J, with 5 bases in the middle. CDR3 loop: CAWSPATDTQYF. Written as DNA, the CDR3 is TGTGCCTGGAGTCCTGCCACAGATACGCAGTATTTT.

This chain uses TRBV6-2 or TRBV6-3 with TRBJ2-1, with D perhaps matching TRBD1 (6 bases). The J call may be in error: the DNA end matches TRBJ2-7 better. The CDR3 is 15 residues long. Looked up from germline, CDR1 is MNHEY and CDR2 is SVGEGT. This CDR3 is CASSYSTGLGNEQYF. The CDR3 DNA reads as TGTGCCAGCAGTTACTCGACAGGCCTAGGGAATGAGCAGTACTTC.

J is TRBJ2-3 and V is TRBV5-1, with TRBD2 identical over 9 bases. Per the germline V gene, CDR1 is SGHRS and CDR2 is YFSETQ. The CDR3 covers 18 residues. The V and J ends lost 0 bases and 4 bases, in that order; junction bases with no gene match: 12. The CDR3 region has the DNA TGCGCCAGCAGCTTGGGCCCCTTTAGCGGGAGATGGGCAGATACGCAGTATTTT. This translates into CASSLGPFSGRWADTQYF.

This clonotype was seen ten or more times. The chain uses TRBV28 and TRBJ2-7; D might be TRBD1 (6 bases). CDR3 size: 13 residues. Germline V gene data show CDR1 as MDHEN and CDR2 as SYDVKM. The germline V and J ends were trimmed by 8 bases and 5 bases, with 16 bases remaining between them. The CDR3 protein is CASDSMDSHEQYF. CDR3 sequence (DNA): TGTGCCAGCGACTCTATGGACAGCCACGAGCAGTACTTC.

In this sample, this clonotype turned up many times. The chain uses TRBV19 and TRBJ1-1; a weak D match, TRBD1 (5 bases). The germline V gene encodes CDR1 LNHDA and CDR2 SQIVND (reference sequence). V was shortened by 0 bases and J by 0 bases, with 14 bases between the two germline ends. This CDR3 has 17 amino acids. The chain's CDR3 is CASSIDPGTSVNTEAFF. The CDR3 DNA reads TGTGCCAGTAGTATAGATCCAGGGACCAGCGTGAACACTGAAGCTTTCTTT.

This clonotype has at least ten counts. The chain links TRBV20-1 to TRBJ2-3; the match to TRBD2 covers 9 bases. The CDR3 sequence is 14 residues long. J was trimmed by 0 bases and V by 6 bases; bases with no gene match: 4. Germline V gene data show CDR1 as DFQATT and CDR2 as SNEGSKA (reference sequence). The CDR3 loop reads CSAMTSGSTDTQYF. The CDR3 bases are TGCAGTGCAATGACTAGCGGAAGCACAGATACGCAGTATTTT.

This clonotype was counted only a few times. CDR3 sequence: CAISELPGTTGELFF. The CDR3 DNA reads as TGTGCCATCAGTGAGTTGCCGGGGACGACCGGGGAGCTGTTTTTT. J is TRBJ2-2 and V is TRBV10-3; D tentatively reads TRBD1 or TRBD2 (5 bases each). With 1 base removed from V and 5 bases from J, the gap between germline ends came to 11 bases. CDR1 and CDR2 from the germline V gene are ENHRY and SYGVKD. CDR3 length equals 15 residues.

This clonotype was seen ten or more times. J is TRBJ1-2 and V is TRBV7-9; D remains ambiguous. Germline V gives CDR1 SEHNR, CDR2 FQNEAQ (reference sequence). The CDR3 is made up of 16 amino acids. The ends were cut back, 2 bases at V and 4 bases at J, with 17 bases in the middle. The CDR3 bases are TGTGCCAGCAGCTTAAACCAACAGACCGAAGGCTATGGCTACACCTTC. This gives the protein CASSLNQQTEGYGYTF.